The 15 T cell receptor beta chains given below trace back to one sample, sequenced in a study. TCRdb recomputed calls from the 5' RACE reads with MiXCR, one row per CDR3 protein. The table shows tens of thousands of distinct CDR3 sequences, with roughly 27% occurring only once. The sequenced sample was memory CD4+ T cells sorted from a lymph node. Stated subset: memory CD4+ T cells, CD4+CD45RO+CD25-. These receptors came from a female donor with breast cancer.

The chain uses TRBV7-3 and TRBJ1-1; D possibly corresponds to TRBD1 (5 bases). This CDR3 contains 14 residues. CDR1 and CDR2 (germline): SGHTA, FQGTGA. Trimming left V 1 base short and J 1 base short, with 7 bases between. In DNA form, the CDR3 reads TGTGCCAGCAGCTTAATCGGGGGGAACACTGAAGCTTTCTTT. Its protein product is CASSLIGGNTEAFF.

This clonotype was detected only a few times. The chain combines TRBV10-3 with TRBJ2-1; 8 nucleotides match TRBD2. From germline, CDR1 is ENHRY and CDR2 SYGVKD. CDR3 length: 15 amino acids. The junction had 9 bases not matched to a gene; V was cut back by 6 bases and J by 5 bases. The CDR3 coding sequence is TGTGCCATCAGATTGGGTAGCGGGACGAACAATGAGCAGTTCTTC. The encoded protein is CAIRLGSGTNNEQFF.

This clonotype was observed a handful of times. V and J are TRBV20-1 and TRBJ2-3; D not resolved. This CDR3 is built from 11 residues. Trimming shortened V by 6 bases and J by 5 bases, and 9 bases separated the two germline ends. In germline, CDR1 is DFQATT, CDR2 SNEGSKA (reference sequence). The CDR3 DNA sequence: TGCAGTGCGCCTCGCAGAGATACGCAGTATTTT. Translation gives CSAPRRDTQYF.

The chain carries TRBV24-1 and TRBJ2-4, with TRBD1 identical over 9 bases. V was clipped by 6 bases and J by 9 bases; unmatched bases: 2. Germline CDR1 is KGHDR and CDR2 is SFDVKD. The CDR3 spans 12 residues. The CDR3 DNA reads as TGTGCCACCAGTCGGGGACAGGGCATTCAGTACTTC. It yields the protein CATSRGQGIQYF.

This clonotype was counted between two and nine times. This chain's CDR3 is CASSFSGELFF. CDR3 nucleotides: TGTGCCAGCAGTTTTTCCGGGGAGCTGTTTTTT. The chain recombines TRBV12-3 or TRBV12-4 with TRBJ2-2; D is ambiguous. V was pared by 3 bases and J by 6 bases, with 2 bases between. The CDR3 runs to 11 residues.

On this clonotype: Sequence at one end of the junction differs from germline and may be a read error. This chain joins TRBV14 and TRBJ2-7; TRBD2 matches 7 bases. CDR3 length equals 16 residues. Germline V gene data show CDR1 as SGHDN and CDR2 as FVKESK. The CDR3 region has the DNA TGTGCCAGCAGGCAAGGTCATGGGAGGGCTGATTACGAGCAGTACTTC. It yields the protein CASRQGHGRADYEQYF.

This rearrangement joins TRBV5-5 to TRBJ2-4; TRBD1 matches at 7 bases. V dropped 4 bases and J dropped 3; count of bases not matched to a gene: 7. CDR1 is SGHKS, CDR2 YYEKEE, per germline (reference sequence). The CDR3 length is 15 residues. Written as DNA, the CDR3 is TGTGCCAGCAGCCAATTGACAGGGTACAAAAACATTCAGTACTTC. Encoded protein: CASSQLTGYKNIQYF.

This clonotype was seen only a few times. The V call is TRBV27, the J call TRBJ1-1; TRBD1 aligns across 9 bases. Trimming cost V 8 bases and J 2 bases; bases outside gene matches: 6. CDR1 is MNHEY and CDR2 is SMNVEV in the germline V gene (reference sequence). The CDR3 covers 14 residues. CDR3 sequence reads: CASGKGQGNTEAFF. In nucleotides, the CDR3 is TGTGCCAGCGGAAAGGGACAGGGCAACACTGAAGCTTTCTTT.

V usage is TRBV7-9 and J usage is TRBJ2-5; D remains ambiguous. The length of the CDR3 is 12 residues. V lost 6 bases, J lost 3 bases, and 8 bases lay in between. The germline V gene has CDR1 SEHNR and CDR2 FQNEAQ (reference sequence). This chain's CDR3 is CASRALEETQYF. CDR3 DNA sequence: TGTGCCAGCAGGGCCTTAGAAGAGACCCAGTACTTC.

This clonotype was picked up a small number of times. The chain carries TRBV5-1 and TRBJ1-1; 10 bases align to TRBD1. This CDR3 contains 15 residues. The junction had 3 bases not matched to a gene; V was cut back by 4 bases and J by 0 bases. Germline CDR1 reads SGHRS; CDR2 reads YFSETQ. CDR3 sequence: CASSLDRGMNTEAFF. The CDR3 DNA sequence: TGCGCCAGCAGCCTGGACAGGGGGATGAACACTGAAGCTTTCTTT.

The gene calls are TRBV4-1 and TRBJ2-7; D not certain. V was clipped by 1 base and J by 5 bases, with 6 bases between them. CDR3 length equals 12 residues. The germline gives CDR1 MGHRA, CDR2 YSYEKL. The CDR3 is CASSQVQDEQYF. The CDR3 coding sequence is TGCGCCAGCAGCCAAGTTCAGGACGAGCAGTACTTC.

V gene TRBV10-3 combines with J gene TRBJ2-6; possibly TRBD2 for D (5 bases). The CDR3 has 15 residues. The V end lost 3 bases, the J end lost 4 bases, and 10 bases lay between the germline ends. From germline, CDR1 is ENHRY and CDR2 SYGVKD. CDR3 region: CAISEWGAGANVLTF. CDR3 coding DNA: TGTGCCATCAGTGAATGGGGAGCCGGGGCCAACGTCCTGACTTTC.

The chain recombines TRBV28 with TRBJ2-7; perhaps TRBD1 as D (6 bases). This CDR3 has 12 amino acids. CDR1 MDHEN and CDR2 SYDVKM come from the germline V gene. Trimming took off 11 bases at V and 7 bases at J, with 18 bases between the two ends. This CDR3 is CAAGQGSREQYF. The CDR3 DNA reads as TGTGCCGCCGGGCAGGGGAGTAGGGAGCAGTACTTC.

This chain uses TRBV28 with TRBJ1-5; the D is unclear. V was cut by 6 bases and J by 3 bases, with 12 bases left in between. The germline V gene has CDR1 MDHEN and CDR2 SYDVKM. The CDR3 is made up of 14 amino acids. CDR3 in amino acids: CASSTRRFNQPQHF. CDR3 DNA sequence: TGTGCCAGCAGCACGCGACGGTTCAATCAGCCCCAGCATTTT.

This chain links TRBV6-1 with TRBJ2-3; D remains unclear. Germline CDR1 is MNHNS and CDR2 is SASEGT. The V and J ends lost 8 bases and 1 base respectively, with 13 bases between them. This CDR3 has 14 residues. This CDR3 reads CASGPSTGTDTQYF. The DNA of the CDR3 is TGTGCCAGCGGACCGAGTACGGGCACAGATACGCAGTATTTT.